The 5 T cell receptor beta chains listed next were all sequenced from one sample in a study of blood T cells in healthy people across ages. Primed by a sample-barcoded 5' primer and a J-beta primer mix, a second PCR proceeded for 7 to 11 cycles. MiXCR, applied by TCRdb to the 5' RACE reads, yields one record per CDR3 protein. The repertoire includes around 650,000 distinct CDR3 sequences, about 30% of them detected once, and less than 20% sits in the top ten. Sequencing was done on a sample of blood. The receptors shown here come from an elderly woman in good health.

This clonotype was picked up many times. This chain connects TRBV6-5 to TRBJ1-2; D may be TRBD1 (6 bases). V was shortened by 4 bases and J by 8 bases, with 14 bases between the two germline ends. Germline CDR1 and CDR2: MNHEY and SVGAGI. The CDR3 is made up of 13 amino acids. The CDR3 region is CASSSGELSGYTF. The DNA for the CDR3 is TGTGCCAGCAGTTCAGGGGAATTGAGCGGCTACACCTTC.

This clonotype showed up many times. J is TRBJ1-4 and V is TRBV5-5; D gene uncertain. The CDR3 is 15 residues long. With 0 bases removed from V and 2 bases from J, the gap between germline ends came to 8 bases. Germline V lookup: CDR1 SGHKS, CDR2 YYEKEE (reference sequence). The DNA of the CDR3 is TGTGCCAGCAGCTTGGGTCCTTTTACTAATGAAAAACTGTTTTTT. Amino acid sequence: CASSLGPFTNEKLFF.

This clonotype was seen many times. The chain employs TRBV7-2 and TRBJ1-1; no clear D gene. The CDR3 loop spans 14 amino acids. Trimming removed 3 bases from V and 1 base from J, with 9 bases in between. The germline gives CDR1 SGHTA, CDR2 FQGNSA. Written as DNA, the CDR3 is TGTGCCAGCAGCTTCTTGGTGGGGAACACTGAAGCTTTCTTT. This codes for CASSFLVGNTEAFF.

This clonotype was picked up many times. The V gene is TRBV2, the J gene TRBJ1-4, with TRBD1 matching 9 bases. The CDR3 has 15 residues. Germline CDR1 SNHLY, CDR2 FYNNEI. The V segment lost 6 bases and the J segment 0 bases; nucleotides outside the gene matches: 2. Written as DNA, the CDR3 is TGTGCCAGCAGGGACAGGGGATCAACTAATGAAAAACTGTTTTTT. Translating it yields CASRDRGSTNEKLFF. Full variable domain (outside the CDR3, taken from reference TRBV2 and TRBJ1-4): EPEVTQTPSHQVTQMGQEVILRCVPISNHLYFYWYRQILGQKVEFLVSFYNNEISEKSEIFDDQFSVERPDGSNFTLKIRSTKLEDSAMYFCASRDRGSTNEKLFFGSGTQLSVL.

This clonotype has more than one count but fewer than ten. J is TRBJ1-2 and V is TRBV7-9, with D hard to call. V was cut by 7 bases and J by 7 bases, with 19 bases left in between. CDR1 SEHNR and CDR2 FQNEAQ come from the germline V gene (reference sequence). There are 14 residues in the CDR3. CDR3 residues: CASTPVRERGGYTF. The CDR3 nucleotides read TGTGCCAGCACCCCGGTCCGGGAGCGAGGTGGCTACACCTTC.